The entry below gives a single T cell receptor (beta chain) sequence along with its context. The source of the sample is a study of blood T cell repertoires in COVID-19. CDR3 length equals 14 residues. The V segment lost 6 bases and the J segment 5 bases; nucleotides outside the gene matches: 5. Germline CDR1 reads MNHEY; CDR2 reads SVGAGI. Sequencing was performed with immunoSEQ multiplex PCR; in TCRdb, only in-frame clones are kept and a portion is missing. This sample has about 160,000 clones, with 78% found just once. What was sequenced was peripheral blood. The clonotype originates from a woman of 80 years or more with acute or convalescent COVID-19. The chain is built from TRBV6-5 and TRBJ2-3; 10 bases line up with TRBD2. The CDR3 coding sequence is TGTGCCAGCAGGGCAGCGGGGGGGAGAGATACGCAGTATTTT. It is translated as CASRAAGGRDTQYF.